This TCR beta chain was captured by sequencing in a study of blood T cell repertoires in COVID-19. Overall study context: Some COVID-19 samples were acute and others convalescent; all came from the United States, Italy and Spain.

Trimming left V 2 bases short and J 0 bases short, with 8 bases between. This CDR3 region has 16 residues. CDR1 MNHEY and CDR2 SMNVEV come from the germline V gene (reference sequence). Here immunoSEQ multiplex PCR was the method, and the copy in TCRdb shows in-frame clones only, minus some. The data show over 75,000 clones, with 82% seen just once and over 9.5% held by the top ten. The clonotype comes from a man aged 70-80 years with acute or convalescent COVID-19. The chain joins TRBV27 to TRBJ1-6, with D unresolved. Sequenced sample: peripheral blood. The CDR3, as DNA: TGTGCCAGCAGTTTAAGACGGAGCTCCTATAATTCACCCCTCCACTTT. It specifies CASSLRRSSYNSPLHF.